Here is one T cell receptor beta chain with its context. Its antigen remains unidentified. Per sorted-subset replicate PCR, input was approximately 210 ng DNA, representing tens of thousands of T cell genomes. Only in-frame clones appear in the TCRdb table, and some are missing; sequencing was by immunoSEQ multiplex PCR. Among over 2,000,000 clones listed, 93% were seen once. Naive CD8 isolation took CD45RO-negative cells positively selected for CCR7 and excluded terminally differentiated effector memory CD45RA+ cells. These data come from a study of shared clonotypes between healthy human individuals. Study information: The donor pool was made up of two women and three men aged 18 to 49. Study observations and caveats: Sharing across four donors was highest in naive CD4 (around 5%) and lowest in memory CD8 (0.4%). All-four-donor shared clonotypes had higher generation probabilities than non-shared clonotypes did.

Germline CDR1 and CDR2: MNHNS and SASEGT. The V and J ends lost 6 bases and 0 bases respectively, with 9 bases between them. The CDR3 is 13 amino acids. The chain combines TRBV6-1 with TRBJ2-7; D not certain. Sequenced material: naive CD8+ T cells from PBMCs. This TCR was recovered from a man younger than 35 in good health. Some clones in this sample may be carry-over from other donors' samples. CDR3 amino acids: CASSPRYSYEQYF. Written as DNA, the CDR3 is TGTGCCAGCAGCCCCAGGTACTCCTACGAGCAGTACTTC.